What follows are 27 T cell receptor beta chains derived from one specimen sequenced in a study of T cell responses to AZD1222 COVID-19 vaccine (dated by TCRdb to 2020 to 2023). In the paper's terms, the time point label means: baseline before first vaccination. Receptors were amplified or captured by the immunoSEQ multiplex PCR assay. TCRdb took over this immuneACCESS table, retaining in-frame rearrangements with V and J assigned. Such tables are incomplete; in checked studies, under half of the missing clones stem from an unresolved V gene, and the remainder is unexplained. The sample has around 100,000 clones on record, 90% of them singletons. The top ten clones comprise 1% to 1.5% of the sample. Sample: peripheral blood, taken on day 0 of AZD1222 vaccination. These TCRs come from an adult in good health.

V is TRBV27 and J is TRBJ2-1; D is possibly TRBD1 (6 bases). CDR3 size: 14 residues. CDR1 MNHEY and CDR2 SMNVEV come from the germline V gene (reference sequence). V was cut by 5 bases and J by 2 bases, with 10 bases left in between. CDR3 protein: CASSPRDTYNEQFF. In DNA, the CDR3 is TGTGCCAGCAGTCCTCGGGACACCTACAATGAGCAGTTCTTC.

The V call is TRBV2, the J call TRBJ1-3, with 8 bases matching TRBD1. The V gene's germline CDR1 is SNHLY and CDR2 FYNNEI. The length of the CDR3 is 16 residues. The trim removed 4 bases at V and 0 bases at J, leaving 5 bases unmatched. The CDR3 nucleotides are TGTGCCAGCAGTGGGACAGGGACAATCTCTGGAAACACCATATATTTT. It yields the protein CASSGTGTISGNTIYF.

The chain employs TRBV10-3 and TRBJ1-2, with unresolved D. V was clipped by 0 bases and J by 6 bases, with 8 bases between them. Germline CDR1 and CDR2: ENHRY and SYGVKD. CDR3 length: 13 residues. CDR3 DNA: TGTGCCATCAGTGAGTCTCATTTGAATGGCTACACCTTC. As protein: CAISESHLNGYTF.

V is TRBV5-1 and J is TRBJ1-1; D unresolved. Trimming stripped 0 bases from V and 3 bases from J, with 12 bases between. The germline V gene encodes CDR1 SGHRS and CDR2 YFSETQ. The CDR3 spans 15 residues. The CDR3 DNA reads TGCGCCAGCAGCTTGGTATATGGTACAGACACTGAAGCTTTCTTT. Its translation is CASSLVYGTDTEAFF.

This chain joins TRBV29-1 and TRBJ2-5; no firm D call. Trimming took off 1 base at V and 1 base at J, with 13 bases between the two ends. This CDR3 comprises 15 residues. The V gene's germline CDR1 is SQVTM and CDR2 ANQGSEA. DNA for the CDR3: TGCAGCGTTGAAGGCCTAGGCACTTCCCAAGAGACCCAGTACTTC. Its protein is CSVEGLGTSQETQYF.

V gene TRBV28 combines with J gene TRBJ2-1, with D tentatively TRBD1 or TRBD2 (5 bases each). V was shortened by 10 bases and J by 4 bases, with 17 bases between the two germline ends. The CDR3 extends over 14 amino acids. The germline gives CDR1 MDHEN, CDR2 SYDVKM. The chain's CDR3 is CATFARGLYNEQFF. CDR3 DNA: TGTGCCACTTTTGCCCGGGGCCTTTACAATGAGCAGTTCTTC.

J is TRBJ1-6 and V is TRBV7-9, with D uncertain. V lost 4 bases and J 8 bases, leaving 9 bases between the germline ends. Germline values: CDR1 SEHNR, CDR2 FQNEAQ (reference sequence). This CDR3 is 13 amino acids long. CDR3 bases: TGTGCCAGCAGCTCTGGCCGTGATTCACCCCTCCACTTT. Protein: CASSSGRDSPLHF.

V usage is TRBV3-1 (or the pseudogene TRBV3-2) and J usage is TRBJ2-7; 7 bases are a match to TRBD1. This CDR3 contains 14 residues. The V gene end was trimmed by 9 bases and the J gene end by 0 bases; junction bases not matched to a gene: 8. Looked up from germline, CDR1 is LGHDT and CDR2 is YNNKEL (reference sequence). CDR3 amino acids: CASTRDSNSYEQYF. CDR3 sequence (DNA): TGTGCCAGTACCCGGGACAGCAACTCCTACGAGCAGTACTTC.

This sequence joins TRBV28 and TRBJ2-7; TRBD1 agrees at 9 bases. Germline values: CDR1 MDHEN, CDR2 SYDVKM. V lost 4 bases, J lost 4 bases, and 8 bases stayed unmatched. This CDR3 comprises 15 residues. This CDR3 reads CASSYRGLIRYEQYF. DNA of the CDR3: TGTGCCAGCAGTTACAGGGGGCTAATTAGGTACGAGCAGTACTTC.

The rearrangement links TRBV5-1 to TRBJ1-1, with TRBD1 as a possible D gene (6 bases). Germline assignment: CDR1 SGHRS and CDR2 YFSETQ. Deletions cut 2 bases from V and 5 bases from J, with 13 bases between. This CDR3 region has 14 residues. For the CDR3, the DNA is TGCGCCAGCAGCTTACAGGGTGAGGGGACTGAAGCTTTCTTT. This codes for CASSLQGEGTEAFF.

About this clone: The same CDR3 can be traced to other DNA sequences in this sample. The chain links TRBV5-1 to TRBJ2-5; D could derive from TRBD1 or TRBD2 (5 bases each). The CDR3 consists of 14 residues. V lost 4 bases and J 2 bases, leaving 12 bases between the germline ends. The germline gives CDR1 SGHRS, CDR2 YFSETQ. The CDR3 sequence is CASSPGTAQETQYF. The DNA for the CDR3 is TGCGCCAGCAGCCCTGGGACGGCACAAGAGACCCAGTACTTC.

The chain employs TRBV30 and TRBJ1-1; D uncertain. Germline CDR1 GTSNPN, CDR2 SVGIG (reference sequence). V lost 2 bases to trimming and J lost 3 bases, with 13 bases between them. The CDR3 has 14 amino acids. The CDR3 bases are TGTGCCTGGAGTTCCGGGAGCGCCGACACTGAAGCTTTCTTT. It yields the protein CAWSSGSADTEAFF.

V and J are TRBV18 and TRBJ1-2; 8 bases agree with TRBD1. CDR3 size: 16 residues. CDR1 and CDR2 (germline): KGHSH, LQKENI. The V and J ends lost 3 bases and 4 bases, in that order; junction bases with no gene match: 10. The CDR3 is CASSPILDRAGYGYTF. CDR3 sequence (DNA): TGTGCCAGCTCACCGATTCTGGACAGGGCTGGCTATGGCTACACCTTC.

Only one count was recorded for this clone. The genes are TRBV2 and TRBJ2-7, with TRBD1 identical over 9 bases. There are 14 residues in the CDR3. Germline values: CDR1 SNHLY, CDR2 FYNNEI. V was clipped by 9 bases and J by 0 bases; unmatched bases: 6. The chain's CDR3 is CASDRGAHSYEQYF. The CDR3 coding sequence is TGTGCCAGTGACAGGGGGGCCCACTCCTACGAGCAGTACTTC.

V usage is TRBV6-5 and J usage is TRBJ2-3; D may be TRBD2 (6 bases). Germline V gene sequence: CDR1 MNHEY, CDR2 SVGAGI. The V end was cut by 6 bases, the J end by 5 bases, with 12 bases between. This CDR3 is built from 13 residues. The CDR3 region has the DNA TGTGCCAGCAGCCCCTCCGGGGGAGATACGCAGTATTTT. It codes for CASSPSGGDTQYF.

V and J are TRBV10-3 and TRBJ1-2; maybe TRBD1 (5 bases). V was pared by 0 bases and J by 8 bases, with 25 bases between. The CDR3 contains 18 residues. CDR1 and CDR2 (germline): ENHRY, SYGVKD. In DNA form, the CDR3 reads TGTGCCATCAGTGAGTCTTATGGTTTAGGCCGGGACGGTGTCGGCTACACCTTC. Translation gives CAISESYGLGRDGVGYTF.

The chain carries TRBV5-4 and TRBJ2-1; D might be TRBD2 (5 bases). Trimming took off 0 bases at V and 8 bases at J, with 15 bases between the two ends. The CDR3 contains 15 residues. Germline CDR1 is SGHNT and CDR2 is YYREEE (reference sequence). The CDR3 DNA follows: TGTGCCAGCAGCTTGGCAGCAGCGGCAGGTGATGAGCAGTTCTTC. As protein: CASSLAAAAGDEQFF.

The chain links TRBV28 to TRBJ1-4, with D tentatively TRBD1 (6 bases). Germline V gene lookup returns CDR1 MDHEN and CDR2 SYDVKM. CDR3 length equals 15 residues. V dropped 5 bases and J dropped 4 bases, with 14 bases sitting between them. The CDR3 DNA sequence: TGTGCCAGCAGTACTACGAGGGGGGGTAATGAAAAACTGTTTTTT. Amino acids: CASSTTRGGNEKLFF.

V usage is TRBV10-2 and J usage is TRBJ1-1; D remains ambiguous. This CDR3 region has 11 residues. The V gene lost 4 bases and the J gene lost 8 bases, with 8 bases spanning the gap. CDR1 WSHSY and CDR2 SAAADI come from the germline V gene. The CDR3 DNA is TGCGCCAGCAGTGGGGAATCGGAAGCTTTCTTT. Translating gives CASSGESEAFF.

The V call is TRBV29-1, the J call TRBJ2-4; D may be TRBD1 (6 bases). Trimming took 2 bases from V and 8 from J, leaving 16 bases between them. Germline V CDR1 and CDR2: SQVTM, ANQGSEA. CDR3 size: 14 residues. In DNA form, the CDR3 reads TGCAGCGTTGAAATGGGCCAGGGGCGAGACATTCAGTACTTC. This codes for CSVEMGQGRDIQYF.

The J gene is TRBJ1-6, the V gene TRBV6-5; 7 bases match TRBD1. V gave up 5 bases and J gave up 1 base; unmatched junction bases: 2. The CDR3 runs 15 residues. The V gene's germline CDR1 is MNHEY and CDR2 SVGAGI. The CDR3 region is CASSRQGSYNSPLHF. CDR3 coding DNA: TGTGCCAGCAGTAGACAGGGATCCTATAATTCACCCCTCCACTTT.

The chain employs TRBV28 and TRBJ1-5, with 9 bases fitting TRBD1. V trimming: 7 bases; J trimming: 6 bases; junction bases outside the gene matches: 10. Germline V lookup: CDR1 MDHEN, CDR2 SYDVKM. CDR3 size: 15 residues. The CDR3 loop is CASMKWDRASQPQHF. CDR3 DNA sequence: TGTGCCAGCATGAAGTGGGACAGGGCAAGTCAGCCCCAGCATTTT.

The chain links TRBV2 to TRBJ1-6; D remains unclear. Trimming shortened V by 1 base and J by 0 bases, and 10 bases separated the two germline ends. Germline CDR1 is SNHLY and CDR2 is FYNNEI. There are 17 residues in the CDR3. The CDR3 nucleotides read TGTGCCAGCAGTGAAGGTCCGTATTACTCCTATAATTCACCCCTCCACTTT. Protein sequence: CASSEGPYYSYNSPLHF.

DNA for the CDR3: TGCGCCAGCAGCCAGCTAGACAGGGTCAGGTGGGGGGAGCAGCCCCAGCATTTT. The encoded protein is CASSQLDRVRWGEQPQHF. J is TRBJ1-5 and V is TRBV4-1, with 7 bases that match TRBD1. With V trimmed by 3 bases and J by 7 bases, 18 bases remained unmatched. The CDR3 covers 18 residues. CDR1 MGHRA and CDR2 YSYEKL come from the germline V gene.

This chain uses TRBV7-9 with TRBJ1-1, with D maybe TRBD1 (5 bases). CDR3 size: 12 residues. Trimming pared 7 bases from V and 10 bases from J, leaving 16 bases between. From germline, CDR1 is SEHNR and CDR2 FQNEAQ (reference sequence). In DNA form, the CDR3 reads TGTGCCAGCATCCCTGAGGGGCCCAGAGCTTTCTTT. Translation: CASIPEGPRAFF.

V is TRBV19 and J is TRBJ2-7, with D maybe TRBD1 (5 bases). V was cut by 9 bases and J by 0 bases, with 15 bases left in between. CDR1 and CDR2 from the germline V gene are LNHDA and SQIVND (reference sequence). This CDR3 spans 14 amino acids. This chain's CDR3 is CASTRTRYSYEQYF. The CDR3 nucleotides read TGTGCCAGCACCCGGACACGTTACTCCTACGAGCAGTACTTC.

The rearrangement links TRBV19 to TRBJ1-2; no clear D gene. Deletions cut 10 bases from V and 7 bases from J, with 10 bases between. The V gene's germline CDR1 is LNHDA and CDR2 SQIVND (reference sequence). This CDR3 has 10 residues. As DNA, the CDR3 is TGTGCCACGAGGAGTGTTGGCTACACCTTC. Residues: CATRSVGYTF.